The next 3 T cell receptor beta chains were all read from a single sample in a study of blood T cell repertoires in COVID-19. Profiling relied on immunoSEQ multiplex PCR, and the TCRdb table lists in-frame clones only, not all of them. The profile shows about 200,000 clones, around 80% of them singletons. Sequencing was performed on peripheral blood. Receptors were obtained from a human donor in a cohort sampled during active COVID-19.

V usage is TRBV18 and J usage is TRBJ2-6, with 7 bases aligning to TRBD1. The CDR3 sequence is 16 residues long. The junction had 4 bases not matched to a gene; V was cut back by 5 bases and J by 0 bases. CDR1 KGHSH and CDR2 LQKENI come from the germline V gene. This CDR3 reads CASSTDRASGANVLTF. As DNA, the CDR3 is TGTGCCAGCTCAACCGACAGGGCCTCTGGGGCCAACGTCCTGACTTTC.

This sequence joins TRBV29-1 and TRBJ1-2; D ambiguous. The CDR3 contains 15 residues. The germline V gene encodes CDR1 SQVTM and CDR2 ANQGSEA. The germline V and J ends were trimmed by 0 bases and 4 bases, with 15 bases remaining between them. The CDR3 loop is CSVEDRGSPGYGYTF. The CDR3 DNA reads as TGCAGCGTTGAAGATCGAGGCTCTCCGGGCTATGGCTACACCTTC.

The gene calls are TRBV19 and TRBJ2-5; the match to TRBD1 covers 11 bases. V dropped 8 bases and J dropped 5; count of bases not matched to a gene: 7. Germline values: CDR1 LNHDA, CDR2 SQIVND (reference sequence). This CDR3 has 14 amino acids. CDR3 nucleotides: TGTGCCAGTGGGAGGACAGGGGGCGGGGAGACCCAGTACTTC. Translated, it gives CASGRTGGGETQYF.